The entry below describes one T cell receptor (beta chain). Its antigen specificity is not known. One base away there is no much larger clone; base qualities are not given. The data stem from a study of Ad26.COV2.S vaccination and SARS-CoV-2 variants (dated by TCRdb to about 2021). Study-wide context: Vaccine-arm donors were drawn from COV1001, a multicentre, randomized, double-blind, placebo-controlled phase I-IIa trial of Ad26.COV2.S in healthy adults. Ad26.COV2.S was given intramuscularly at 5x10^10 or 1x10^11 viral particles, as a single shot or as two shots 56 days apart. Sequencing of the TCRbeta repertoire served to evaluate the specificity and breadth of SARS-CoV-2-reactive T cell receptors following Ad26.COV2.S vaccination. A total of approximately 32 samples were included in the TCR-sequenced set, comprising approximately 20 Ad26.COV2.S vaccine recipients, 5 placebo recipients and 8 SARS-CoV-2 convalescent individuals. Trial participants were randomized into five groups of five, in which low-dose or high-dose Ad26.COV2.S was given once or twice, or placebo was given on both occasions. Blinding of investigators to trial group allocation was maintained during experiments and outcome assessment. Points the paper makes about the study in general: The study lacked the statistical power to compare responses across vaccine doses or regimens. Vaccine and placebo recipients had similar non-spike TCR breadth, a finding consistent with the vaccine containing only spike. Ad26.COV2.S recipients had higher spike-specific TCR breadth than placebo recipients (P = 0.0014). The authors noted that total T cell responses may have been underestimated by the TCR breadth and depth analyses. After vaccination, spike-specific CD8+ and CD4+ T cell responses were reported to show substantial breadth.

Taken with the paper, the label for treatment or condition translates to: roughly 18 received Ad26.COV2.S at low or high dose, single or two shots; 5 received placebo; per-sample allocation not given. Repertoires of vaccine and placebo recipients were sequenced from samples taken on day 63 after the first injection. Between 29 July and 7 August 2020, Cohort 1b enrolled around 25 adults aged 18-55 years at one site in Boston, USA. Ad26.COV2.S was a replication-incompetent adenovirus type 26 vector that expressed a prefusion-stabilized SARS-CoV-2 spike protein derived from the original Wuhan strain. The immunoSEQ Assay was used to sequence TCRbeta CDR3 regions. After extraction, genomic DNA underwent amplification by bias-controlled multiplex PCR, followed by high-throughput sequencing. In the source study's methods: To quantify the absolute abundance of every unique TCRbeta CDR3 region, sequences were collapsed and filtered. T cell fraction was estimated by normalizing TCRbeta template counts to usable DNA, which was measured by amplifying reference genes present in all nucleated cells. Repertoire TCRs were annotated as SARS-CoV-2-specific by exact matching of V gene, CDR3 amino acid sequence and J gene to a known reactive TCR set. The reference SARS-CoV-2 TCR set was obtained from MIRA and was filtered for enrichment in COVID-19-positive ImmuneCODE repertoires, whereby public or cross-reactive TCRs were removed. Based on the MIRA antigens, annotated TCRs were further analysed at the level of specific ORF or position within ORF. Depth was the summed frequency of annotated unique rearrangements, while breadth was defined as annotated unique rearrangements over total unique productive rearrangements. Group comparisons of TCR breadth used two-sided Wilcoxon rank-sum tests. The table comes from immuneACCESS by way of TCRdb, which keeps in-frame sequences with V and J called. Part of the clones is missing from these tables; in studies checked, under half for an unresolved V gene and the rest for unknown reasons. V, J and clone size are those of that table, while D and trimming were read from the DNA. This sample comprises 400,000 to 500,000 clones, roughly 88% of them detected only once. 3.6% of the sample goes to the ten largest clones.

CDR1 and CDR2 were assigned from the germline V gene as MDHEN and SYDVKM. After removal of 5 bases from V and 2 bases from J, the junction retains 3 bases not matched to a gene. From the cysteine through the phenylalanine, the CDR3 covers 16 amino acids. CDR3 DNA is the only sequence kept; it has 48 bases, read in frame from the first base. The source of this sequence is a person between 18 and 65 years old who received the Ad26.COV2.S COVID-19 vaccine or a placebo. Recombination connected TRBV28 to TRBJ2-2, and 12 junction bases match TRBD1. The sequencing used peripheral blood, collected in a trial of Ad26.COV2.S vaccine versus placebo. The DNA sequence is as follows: TGTGCCAGCAGTCTGGGGACAGGGGGCAACACCGGGGAGCTGTTTTTT. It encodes CASSLGTGGNTGELFF.